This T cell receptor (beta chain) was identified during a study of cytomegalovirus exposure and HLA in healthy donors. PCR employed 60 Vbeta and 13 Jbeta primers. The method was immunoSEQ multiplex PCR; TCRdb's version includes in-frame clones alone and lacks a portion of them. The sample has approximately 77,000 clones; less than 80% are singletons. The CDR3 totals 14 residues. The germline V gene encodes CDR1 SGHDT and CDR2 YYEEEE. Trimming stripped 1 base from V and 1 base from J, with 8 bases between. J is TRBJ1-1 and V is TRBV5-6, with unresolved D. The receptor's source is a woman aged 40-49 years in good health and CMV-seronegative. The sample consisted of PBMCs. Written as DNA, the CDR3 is TGTGCCAGCAGCTTGACAGAACCGAACACTGAAGCTTTCTTT. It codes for CASSLTEPNTEAFF.